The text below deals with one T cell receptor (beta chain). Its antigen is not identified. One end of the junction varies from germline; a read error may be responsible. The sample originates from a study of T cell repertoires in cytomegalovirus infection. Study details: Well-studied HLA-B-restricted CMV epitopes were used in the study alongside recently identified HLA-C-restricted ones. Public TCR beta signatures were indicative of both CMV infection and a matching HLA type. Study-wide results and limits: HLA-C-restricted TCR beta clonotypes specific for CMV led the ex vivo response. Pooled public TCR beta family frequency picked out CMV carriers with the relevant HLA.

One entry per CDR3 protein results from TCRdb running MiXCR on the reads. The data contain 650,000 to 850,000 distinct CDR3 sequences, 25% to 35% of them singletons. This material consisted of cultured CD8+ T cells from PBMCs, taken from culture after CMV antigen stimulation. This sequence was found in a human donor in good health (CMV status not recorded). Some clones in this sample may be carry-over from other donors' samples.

DNA of the CDR3: TGCGCCAGCAGCAAGGACAGGGCTAGCAATCAGCCCCAGCATTTT. This gives the protein CASSKDRASNQPQHF. The V and J genes are TRBV7-6 and TRBJ1-5; 8 nucleotides line up with TRBD1. This CDR3 spans 15 amino acids. From germline, CDR1 is SGHVS and CDR2 FNYEAQ.